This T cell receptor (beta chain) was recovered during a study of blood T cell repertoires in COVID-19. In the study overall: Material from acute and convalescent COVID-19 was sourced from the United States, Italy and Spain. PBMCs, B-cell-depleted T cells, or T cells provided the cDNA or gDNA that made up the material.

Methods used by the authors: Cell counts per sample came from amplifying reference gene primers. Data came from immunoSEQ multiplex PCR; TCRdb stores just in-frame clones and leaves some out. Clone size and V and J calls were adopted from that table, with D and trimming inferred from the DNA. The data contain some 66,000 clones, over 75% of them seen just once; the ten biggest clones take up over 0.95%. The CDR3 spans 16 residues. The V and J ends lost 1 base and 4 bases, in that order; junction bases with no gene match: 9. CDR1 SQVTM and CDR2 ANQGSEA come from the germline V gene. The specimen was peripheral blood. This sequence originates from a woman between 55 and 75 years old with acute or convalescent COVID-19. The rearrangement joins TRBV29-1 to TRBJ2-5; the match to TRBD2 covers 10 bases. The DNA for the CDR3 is TGCAGCGTTGAAGGGGGGGGTAGCGGGAGGCCAGAGACCCAGTACTTC. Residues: CSVEGGGSGRPETQYF. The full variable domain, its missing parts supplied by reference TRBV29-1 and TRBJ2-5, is SAVISQKPSRDICQRGTSLTIQCQVDSQVTMMFWYRQQPGQSLTLIATANQGSEATYESGFVIDKFPISRPNLTFSTLTVSNMSPEDSSIYLCSVEGGGSGRPETQYFGPGTRLLVL.